Below, one T cell receptor beta chain is given with its context. What it binds is unknown. Time point specified: patch test 2, 6 weeks after DPC sensitization. The treatment here: therapeutic diphenylcyclopropenone sensitization with weekly scalp DPC. The data originate from a study of human T cells and chemical hapten exposure. The CDR3 totals 13 residues. The V gene's germline CDR1 is MDHEN and CDR2 SYDVKM. The ends were cut back, 2 bases at V and 5 bases at J, with 6 bases in the middle. TCRdb reprocessed the RACE reads via MiXCR and lists one record per CDR3 protein. The sample holds under 100,000 distinct CDR3 sequences, 10% to 12% seen once. Regarding the study as a whole: Expanded TCRs clustered into significantly more large CDR3 similarity groups than controls, the analysis revealed. TCRs exceeding a frequency of 1 in 1000 stayed unchanged under DPC sensitization.

The sequenced sample was whole blood, obtained in connection with sensitization to the hapten diphenylcyclopropenone (DPC). The V and J genes are TRBV28 and TRBJ1-4, with no clear D. The TCR sequence derives from a woman in her thirties or forties with alopecia areata. Some clones in this sample may be carry-over from other donors' samples. The CDR3 loop reads CASSLLQNEKLFF. CDR3 nucleotides: TGTGCCAGCAGTTTACTTCAGAATGAAAAACTGTTTTTT.